The 32 T cell receptor beta chains listed next were all sequenced from one sample in a study of shared clonotypes between healthy human individuals. This table comes from immunoSEQ multiplex PCR, and its TCRdb copy is limited to in-frame clones, with some not included. This sample has about 1.5 million clones, with roughly 96% found just once. The source material was naive CD4+ T cells sorted from blood. Subset noted: CD45RA+ positively selected. These receptors came from a man younger than 40 in good health.

This chain's CDR3 is CASSLDPWGSYEQYF. The CDR3 nucleotides read TGTGCCAGCAGCTTAGACCCGTGGGGCTCCTACGAGCAGTACTTC. The chain recombines TRBV11-3 with TRBJ2-7; D not certain. The CDR3 extends over 15 amino acids. In germline, CDR1 is SGHNT, CDR2 YENEEA. Trimming pared 0 bases from V and 0 bases from J, leaving 9 bases between.

The rearrangement joins TRBV10-2 to TRBJ2-7, with D unclear. Between the trimmed V and J ends, which lost 4 bases and 7 bases, there was a span of 14 bases. Looked up from germline, CDR1 is WSHSY and CDR2 is SAAADI. The CDR3 loop spans 13 amino acids. CDR3 sequence (DNA): TGCGCCAGCAGTGTCCCCCCGGGTTGGGAGCAGTACTTC. Its protein product is CASSVPPGWEQYF.

As for this clone: This CDR3 is also generated by other DNA sequences in the sample. The chain links TRBV5-1 to TRBJ2-7, with D maybe TRBD2 (6 bases). Germline CDR1 SGHRS, CDR2 YFSETQ. Trimming shortened V by 4 bases and J by 3 bases, and 11 bases separated the two germline ends. The CDR3 is 13 amino acids. The CDR3 loop is CASSPAGSYEQYF. In nucleotides, the CDR3 is TGCGCCAGCAGCCCCGCGGGGAGCTACGAGCAGTACTTC. The full variable domain, rest sourced from reference TRBV5-1 and TRBJ2-7, is KAGVTQTPRYLIKTRGQQVTLSCSPISGHRSVSWYQQTPGQGLQFLFEYFSETQRNKGNFPGRFSGRQFSNSRSEMNVSTLELGDSALYLCASSPAGSYEQYFGPGTRLTVT.

This clone was seen only once. The same CDR3 is also encoded by other DNA sequences in this sample. This chain uses TRBV5-6 with TRBJ1-5; no clear D. Between the trimmed V and J ends, which lost 4 bases and 0 bases, there was a span of 8 bases. The CDR3 totals 14 residues. CDR1 is SGHDT and CDR2 is YYEEEE in the germline V gene. This chain's CDR3 is CASSPRGSNQPQHF. Here the CDR3 DNA reads TGTGCCAGCAGCCCGAGAGGTAGCAATCAGCCCCAGCATTTT.

This sequence joins TRBV6-5 and TRBJ1-2; D not resolved. This CDR3 has 14 residues. Germline CDR1 MNHEY, CDR2 SVGAGI. V was pared by 3 bases and J by 0 bases, with 8 bases between. The DNA for the CDR3 is TGTGCCAGCAGTTATCTCCCAGCTAACTATGGCTACACCTTC. Residues: CASSYLPANYGYTF.

V and J are TRBV18 and TRBJ1-1; D unresolved. This CDR3 is 17 amino acids long. Germline lookup yields CDR1 KGHSH and CDR2 LQKENI. V shed 6 bases and J shed 7 bases, with 27 bases lying between them. The CDR3 region is CASSRESVLGLRDEAFF. CDR3 bases: TGTGCCAGCTCCCGGGAATCGGTCCTGGGTTTACGTGATGAAGCTTTCTTT. The full variable domain, rest sourced from reference TRBV18 and TRBJ1-1, is NAGVMQNPRHLVRRRGQEARLRCSPMKGHSHVYWYRQLPEEGLKFMVYLQKENIIDESGMPKERFSAEFPKEGPSILRIQQVVRGDSAAYFCASSRESVLGLRDEAFFGQGTRLTVV.

The gene calls are TRBV10-3 and TRBJ2-2; possibly TRBD1 for D (5 bases). Germline V gives CDR1 ENHRY, CDR2 SYGVKD. The V gene lost 4 bases and the J gene lost 1 base, with 7 bases spanning the gap. The CDR3 loop spans 14 amino acids. CDR3 protein: CAISGTLNTGELFF. DNA for the CDR3: TGTGCCATCAGTGGGACACTGAACACCGGGGAGCTGTTTTTT.

This sequence joins TRBV11-3 and TRBJ2-5; 13 bases align to TRBD2. The CDR3 covers 16 residues. Unmatched junction bases numbered 8, after V lost 5 bases and J lost 5 bases. CDR1 is SGHNT and CDR2 is YENEEA in the germline V gene. CDR3 sequence reads: CASSPGLAGEGETQYF. The CDR3 nucleotides read TGTGCCAGCAGCCCTGGACTAGCGGGAGAGGGCGAGACCCAGTACTTC.

The J gene is TRBJ2-6, the V gene TRBV19; tentatively, D is TRBD1 (5 bases). The CDR3 spans 16 residues. Germline CDR1 and CDR2: LNHDA and SQIVND (reference sequence). V gave up 1 base and J gave up 1 base, with 8 bases separating them. CDR3 nucleotide sequence: TGTGCCAGTAGTATAGGACCAGGGTCTGGGGCCAACGTCCTGACTTTC. This encodes CASSIGPGSGANVLTF.

Only one count was recorded for this clone. The J gene is TRBJ2-6, the V gene TRBV28; D unresolved. CDR3 length: 16 residues. V shed 2 bases and J shed 1 base, with 9 bases lying between them. Per the germline V gene, CDR1 is MDHEN and CDR2 is SYDVKM. CDR3 bases: TGTGCCAGCAGTTTACTGATAGGGTCTGGGGCCAACGTCCTGACTTTC. Its translation is CASSLLIGSGANVLTF.

V and J are TRBV2 and TRBJ2-5, with D possibly TRBD2 on 6 matching bases. Looked up from germline, CDR1 is SNHLY and CDR2 is FYNNEI. The CDR3 is 14 residues long. Trimming pared 4 bases from V and 5 bases from J, leaving 14 bases between. CDR3 protein: CASSVVRGIETQYF. As DNA, the CDR3 is TGTGCCAGCAGTGTGGTTCGGGGGATCGAGACCCAGTACTTC.

This chain links TRBV27 with TRBJ2-7; 13 bases line up with TRBD2. CDR1 is MNHEY, CDR2 SMNVEV, per germline (reference sequence). After removal of 6 bases from V and 4 bases from J, the junction contained 3 bases not matched to a gene. The CDR3 covers 14 residues. The CDR3 sequence: CASRTLAGGYEQYF. DNA of the CDR3: TGTGCCAGCAGAACACTAGCGGGAGGGTACGAGCAGTACTTC.

The CDR3 spells CASKPGQGYEQYF. The CDR3 DNA is TGCGCCAGCAAACCGGGACAGGGCTACGAGCAGTACTTC. The gene calls are TRBV5-1 and TRBJ2-7; TRBD1 aligns across 9 bases. CDR1 is SGHRS, CDR2 YFSETQ, per germline. The junction had 4 bases not matched to a gene; V was cut back by 6 bases and J by 3 bases. The CDR3 consists of 13 residues.

This chain uses TRBV28 with TRBJ2-7; D call uncertain. Between the trimmed V and J ends, which lost 6 bases and 6 bases, there was a span of 12 bases. The germline V gene has CDR1 MDHEN and CDR2 SYDVKM. The CDR3 contains 12 residues. This CDR3 is CASSSTVSEQYF. Here the CDR3 DNA reads TGTGCCAGCAGCTCGACTGTGAGCGAGCAGTACTTC.

Of note for this clone: Distinct nucleotide sequences in the sample also encode this CDR3. The chain recombines TRBV29-1 with TRBJ2-2; TRBD1 or TRBD2 may be the D gene (5 bases each). Germline V CDR1 and CDR2: SQVTM, ANQGSEA. V lost 6 bases, J lost 3 bases, and 5 bases lay in between. The CDR3 is made up of 11 amino acids. The CDR3 spells CSVGDTGELFF. The CDR3 DNA reads TGCAGCGTGGGGGACACCGGGGAGCTGTTTTTT.

The gene calls are TRBV28 and TRBJ2-1; the match to TRBD2 covers 8 bases. Looked up from germline, CDR1 is MDHEN and CDR2 is SYDVKM. The V segment lost 3 bases and the J segment 1 base; nucleotides outside the gene matches: 5. The CDR3 consists of 16 residues. This chain's CDR3 is CASSFPSGPSYNEQFF. In DNA, the CDR3 is TGTGCCAGCAGTTTCCCTAGCGGGCCATCCTACAATGAGCAGTTCTTC.

This clone was detected once. V is TRBV5-1 and J is TRBJ1-2; 11 positions match TRBD1. The CDR3 runs 19 residues. V lost 4 bases and J lost 3; bases outside the gene matches: 17. CDR1 and CDR2 (germline): SGHRS, YFSETQ. This chain's CDR3 is CASSTGQGAKKFSDYGYTF. CDR3 nucleotides: TGCGCCAGCAGCACAGGACAGGGGGCAAAGAAATTTTCAGACTATGGCTACACCTTC.

This rearrangement joins TRBV7-6 to TRBJ1-5, with 8 bases identical to TRBD1. Germline lookup yields CDR1 SGHVS and CDR2 FNYEAQ. The V segment lost 5 bases and the J segment 5 bases; nucleotides outside the gene matches: 5. This CDR3 comprises 14 residues. DNA of the CDR3: TGTGCCAGCAGCCAAGGACAGGGATATCAGCCCCAGCATTTT. Its protein is CASSQGQGYQPQHF. The whole variable domain, filled in from reference TRBV7-6 and TRBJ1-5, reads GAGVSQSPRYKVTKRGQDVALRCDPISGHVSLYWYRQALGQGPEFLTYFNYEAQQDKSGLPNDRFSAERPEGSISTLTIQRTEQRDSAMYRCASSQGQGYQPQHFGDGTRLSIL.

The chain employs TRBV29-1 and TRBJ2-7; a possible D gene is TRBD1 (6 bases). The germline V gene has CDR1 SQVTM and CDR2 ANQGSEA. The CDR3 is 16 residues long. Trimming stripped 6 bases from V and 0 bases from J, with 21 bases between. CDR3 loop: CSVEKVTGPTSYEQYF. In nucleotides, the CDR3 is TGCAGCGTCGAAAAGGTCACAGGGCCCACCTCCTACGAGCAGTACTTC.

This clone was picked up one time. This sequence joins TRBV4-1 and TRBJ2-7, with a tentative D call TRBD1 (6 bases). The CDR3 contains 17 residues. Trimming stripped 4 bases from V and 1 base from J, with 20 bases between. Germline values: CDR1 MGHRA, CDR2 YSYEKL. CDR3 amino acids: CASSRISAGTSSYEQYF. CDR3 in DNA: TGCGCCAGCAGCCGCATAAGCGCCGGGACATCTTCCTACGAGCAGTACTTC.

This chain connects TRBV30 to TRBJ2-1; 12 bases agree with TRBD1. The CDR3 extends over 13 amino acids. Losses at the gene ends were 5 bases for V and 10 bases for J; bases not matched to a gene: 6. Germline V gives CDR1 GTSNPN, CDR2 SVGIG (reference sequence). The CDR3 protein is CAWAGTGGGEQFF. CDR3 bases: TGTGCCTGGGCTGGGACAGGGGGCGGCGAGCAGTTCTTC.

This clone was observed once. The chain joins TRBV5-4 to TRBJ2-5, with 9 bases lining up with TRBD1. The CDR3 runs 14 residues. V lost 4 bases and J lost 5; bases outside the gene matches: 6. Per the germline V gene, CDR1 is SGHNT and CDR2 is YYREEE (reference sequence). The CDR3 coding sequence is TGTGCCAGCAGCCTGGGGACAGGGTGGGAGACCCAGTACTTC. This gives the protein CASSLGTGWETQYF.

This chain links TRBV11-2 with TRBJ2-2; the match to TRBD2 covers 9 bases. With V trimmed by 5 bases and J by 7 bases, 11 bases remained unmatched. This CDR3 is 16 amino acids long. Looked up from germline, CDR1 is SGHAT and CDR2 is FQNNGV. The CDR3 coding sequence is TGTGCCAGCAGCCGGGGGGTAGCGGGAGTGGACGGGGAGCTGTTTTTT. Amino acid sequence: CASSRGVAGVDGELFF.

On this clone itself: Within the sample, other DNA sequences also encode this same CDR3. The chain uses TRBV28 and TRBJ1-2, with D possibly matching TRBD1 (6 bases). V was pared by 4 bases and J by 5 bases, with 11 bases between. The CDR3 consists of 13 residues. CDR1 and CDR2 from the germline V gene are MDHEN and SYDVKM. The CDR3 is CASSSGQLYGYTF. DNA of the CDR3: TGTGCCAGCAGTTCAGGACAGTTATATGGCTACACCTTC.

The count of this clone is one. The chain couples TRBV5-6 to TRBJ1-1; D might be TRBD1 (6 bases). The germline V gene has CDR1 SGHDT and CDR2 YYEEEE. The CDR3 covers 15 residues. Trimming left V 5 bases short and J 0 bases short, with 14 bases between. The CDR3 coding sequence is TGTGCCAGCAGTTTACAGGGCTTAATGAACACTGAAGCTTTCTTT. Its protein is CASSLQGLMNTEAFF.

The chain combines TRBV18 with TRBJ2-7; 8 nucleotides align to TRBD2. Germline V gene lookup returns CDR1 KGHSH and CDR2 LQKENI. V was clipped by 6 bases and J by 4 bases; unmatched bases: 5. The CDR3 covers 13 residues. DNA of the CDR3: TGTGCCAGCTCCCGGACTAGCTCGTACGAGCAGTACTTC. Protein sequence: CASSRTSSYEQYF.

Regarding this clone: This same CDR3 is encoded by further DNA sequences in the sample. This chain joins TRBV5-8 and TRBJ1-2; possible D gene TRBD1, 5 bases. Trimming removed 1 base from V and 2 bases from J, with 12 bases in between. This CDR3 spans 15 amino acids. Per the germline V gene, CDR1 is SGHTS and CDR2 is YDEGEE. The CDR3 bases are TGTGCCAGCAGCTTGATCACCGGGGGGAACTATGGCTACACCTTC. It codes for CASSLITGGNYGYTF.

V is TRBV10-3 and J is TRBJ2-7, with 12 positions matching TRBD1. The V gene's germline CDR1 is ENHRY and CDR2 SYGVKD. With 2 bases clipped from V and 6 bases from J, the junction kept 8 bases outside the gene matches. CDR3 length equals 16 residues. CDR3 sequence (DNA): TGTGCCATCAGTGAGGTTCGGGGACAGGGGGCCGGCGAGCAGTACTTC. It encodes CAISEVRGQGAGEQYF.

The chain has TRBV4-3 and TRBJ2-4; D is unresolved. In germline, CDR1 is LGHNA, CDR2 YSLEER. CDR3 size: 13 residues. Trimming took 1 base from V and 4 from J, leaving 5 bases between them. The CDR3 region is CASSQGFKNIQYF. CDR3 nucleotide sequence: TGCGCCAGCAGCCAAGGCTTTAAAAACATTCAGTACTTC.

The CDR3 nucleotides read TGTGCCAGTCCCAAGGAGTACACAGATACGCAGTATTTT. Amino acids: CASPKEYTDTQYF. The chain is built from TRBV6-1 and TRBJ2-3; unclear D gene. CDR3 length: 13 residues. In germline, CDR1 is MNHNS, CDR2 SASEGT. V lost 9 bases, J lost 2 bases, and 12 bases lay in between.

As regards this clone: The same CDR3 arises from other DNA sequences in this sample as well. The chain has TRBV6-5 and TRBJ2-7; a possible D gene is TRBD1 (5 bases). V lost 1 base and J lost 2, with 9 bases in between. This CDR3 has 14 residues. Germline-derived CDR1 and CDR2 are MNHEY and SVGAGI. The CDR3 is CASSYYTGTYEQYF. The CDR3 DNA follows: TGTGCCAGCAGTTACTATACAGGTACCTACGAGCAGTACTTC.

The chain has TRBV18 and TRBJ1-4, with D unresolved. CDR3 length: 12 residues. V shed 4 bases and J shed 6 bases, with 6 bases lying between them. Germline V lookup: CDR1 KGHSH, CDR2 LQKENI. CDR3 coding DNA: TGTGCCAGCTCACGAAACGATGAAAAACTGTTTTTT. Its translation: CASSRNDEKLFF.